This T cell receptor (beta chain) was sequenced for a study of T cells after yellow fever vaccination. Each CDR3 protein gets one entry after TCRdb re-called the 5' RACE reads with MiXCR. This table holds tens of thousands of distinct CDR3 sequences, just under 8% found once. This sequence originates from a man in his thirties or forties who received the YFV17D yellow fever vaccine. The material sequenced was CD8+ T cells sorted from PBMCs, taken on the day of the yellow fever booster vaccination.

CDR3 in DNA: TGCAGTGCTCCGTTTCCATGGCAGGACGGGCCCCTTGGCTACACCTTC. This encodes CSAPFPWQDGPLGYTF. The chain employs TRBV20-1 and TRBJ1-2; no clear D. There are 16 residues in the CDR3. The V end lost 5 bases, the J end lost 7 bases, and 26 bases lay between the germline ends. Germline assignment: CDR1 DFQATT and CDR2 SNEGSKA (reference sequence).